What follows are 22 T cell receptor beta chains derived from one specimen sequenced in a study of blood T cell repertoires in COVID-19. Sequencing used immunoSEQ multiplex PCR; TCRdb keeps in-frame clones, though not all of them. The table has fewer than 200,000 clones, 87% seen once. Sequenced input: peripheral blood. All receptors derive from a man in his 60s with active or convalescent COVID-19.

V is TRBV30 and J is TRBJ2-1; D unclear. The CDR3 has 15 residues. V lost 2 bases, J lost 2 bases, and 13 bases lay in between. The germline V gene encodes CDR1 GTSNPN and CDR2 SVGIG (reference sequence). CDR3 sequence (DNA): TGTGCCTGGAGTCTGCTGACAATCCCCTACAATGAGCAGTTCTTC. Protein product: CAWSLLTIPYNEQFF.

This chain links TRBV5-1 with TRBJ2-7, with D possibly being TRBD1 (5 bases). The germline gives CDR1 SGHRS, CDR2 YFSETQ. This CDR3 comprises 13 residues. V shed 3 bases and J shed 4 bases, with 11 bases lying between them. The CDR3 protein is CASSSQPGYEQYF. The DNA for the CDR3 is TGCGCCAGCAGCTCTCAACCAGGGTACGAGCAGTACTTC.

V is TRBV20-1 and J is TRBJ2-7; unclear D gene. The CDR3 is 11 amino acids. The germline V gene has CDR1 DFQATT and CDR2 SNEGSKA (reference sequence). The germline V and J ends were trimmed by 3 bases and 4 bases, with 7 bases remaining between them. In nucleotides, the CDR3 is TGCAGTGCTAGTGACGGGTACGAGCAGTACTTC. It translates to CSASDGYEQYF.

The chain recombines TRBV4-1 with TRBJ1-1; TRBD1 is a possible D gene (5 bases). This CDR3 is built from 17 residues. From germline, CDR1 is MGHRA and CDR2 YSYEKL. Trimming shortened V by 0 bases and J by 1 base, and 15 bases separated the two germline ends. In DNA form, the CDR3 reads TGCGCCAGCAGCCAAGATGTTCTGGGGCCGAAGAACACTGAAGCTTTCTTT. Amino acid sequence: CASSQDVLGPKNTEAFF.

The rearrangement uses TRBV7-7 and TRBJ2-5, with TRBD1 matching 9 bases. The CDR3 covers 14 residues. J gave up 2 bases and V 3 bases, and 1 base lay outside the gene matches. Per the germline V gene, CDR1 is SSHAT and CDR2 is FNYEAQ (reference sequence). The CDR3: CASSLGQGQETQYF. CDR3 DNA: TGTGCCAGCAGCTTGGGACAGGGTCAAGAGACCCAGTACTTC.

The J gene is TRBJ1-2, the V gene TRBV12-3 or TRBV12-4; D uncertain. CDR3 size: 11 residues. Trimming removed 5 bases from V and 8 bases from J, with 9 bases in between. This CDR3 is CASSHTRGYTF. CDR3 in DNA: TGTGCCAGCAGTCACACTAGGGGCTACACCTTC.

The chain employs TRBV5-1 and TRBJ2-5; the D is unclear. Germline V gene lookup returns CDR1 SGHRS and CDR2 YFSETQ. Deletions cut 0 bases from V and 2 bases from J, with 8 bases between. The CDR3 is made up of 14 amino acids. CDR3 residues: CASSLVVGQETQYF. As DNA, the CDR3 is TGCGCCAGCAGCTTGGTCGTCGGGCAAGAGACCCAGTACTTC.

The rearrangement links TRBV9 to TRBJ2-3; TRBD2 agrees at 8 bases. V lost 3 bases and J lost 0; bases outside the gene matches: 9. The CDR3 consists of 17 residues. The germline V gene encodes CDR1 SGDLS and CDR2 YYNGEE. As DNA, the CDR3 is TGTGCCAGCAGCGCCCCACTCCGGGGGGGAAGCACAGATACGCAGTATTTT. Its protein product is CASSAPLRGGSTDTQYF. Full variable domain (missing parts from reference TRBV9 and TRBJ2-3): DSGVTQTPKHLITATGQRVTLRCSPRSGDLSVYWYQQSLDQGLQFLIQYYNGEERAKGNILERFSAQQFPDLHSELNLSSLELGDSALYFCASSAPLRGGSTDTQYFGPGTRLTVL.

The table lists this clone with a count of one. This chain uses TRBV4-1 with TRBJ2-1, with TRBD2 matching over 8 bases. Unmatched junction bases numbered 8, after V lost 1 base and J lost 6 bases. The CDR3 is 16 residues long. Germline CDR1 MGHRA, CDR2 YSYEKL. Here the CDR3 reads CASSQARGGIRNEQFF. DNA of the CDR3: TGCGCCAGCAGCCAAGCGCGCGGGGGGATTCGCAATGAGCAGTTCTTC.

This chain links TRBV5-1 with TRBJ1-1; tentative D call: TRBD1 (6 bases). CDR1 and CDR2 (germline): SGHRS, YFSETQ. This CDR3 is built from 14 residues. Trimming cost V 4 bases and J 0 bases, with 10 bases left between them. CDR3 amino acids: CASSPHRVNTEAFF. In DNA, the CDR3 is TGCGCCAGCAGCCCACACAGGGTGAACACTGAAGCTTTCTTT.

This clone was detected once. The rearrangement uses TRBV19 and TRBJ1-4; 10 nucleotides match TRBD1. V trimming: 4 bases; J trimming: 8 bases; junction bases outside the gene matches: 4. The CDR3 sequence is 14 residues long. From germline, CDR1 is LNHDA and CDR2 SQIVND (reference sequence). In DNA, the CDR3 is TGTGCCAGTAGTACGACAGGGGGCGCCGAAAAACTGTTTTTT. This sequence encodes CASSTTGGAEKLFF.

The rearrangement uses TRBV6-6 and TRBJ1-5; D ambiguous. CDR3 size: 12 residues. Germline CDR1 and CDR2: MNHNY and SVGAGI (reference sequence). The V and J ends lost 7 bases and 11 bases respectively, with 15 bases between them. The CDR3 region has the DNA TGTGCCAGCACAACGGGATCCCTTTCCCAGCATTTT. It yields the protein CASTTGSLSQHF.

On this clone itself: In the same sample, other DNA sequences code for this CDR3. The genes are TRBV7-9 and TRBJ1-1, with D possibly being TRBD1 (5 bases). V was cut by 5 bases and J by 3 bases, with 7 bases left in between. This CDR3 is 12 amino acids long. Per the germline V gene, CDR1 is SEHNR and CDR2 is FQNEAQ (reference sequence). The CDR3 loop is CASSPRDTEAFF. As DNA, the CDR3 is TGTGCCAGCAGCCCCAGGGACACTGAAGCTTTCTTT. Based on the CDR3 plus reference TRBV7-9 and TRBJ1-1, the full variable domain is DTGVSQNPRHKITKRGQNVTFRCDPISEHNRLYWYRQTLGQGPEFLTYFQNEAQLEKSRLLSDRFSAERPKGSFSTLEIQRTEQGDSAMYLCASSPRDTEAFFGQGTRLTVV.

This chain joins TRBV29-1 and TRBJ2-7, with 7 bases matching TRBD1. Germline V gene data show CDR1 as SQVTM and CDR2 as ANQGSEA. This CDR3 has 14 amino acids. V shed 1 base, J shed 6 bases, and the junction held 9 bases outside the gene matches. The CDR3 sequence: CSVEGNRGAGEQYF. The CDR3 bases are TGCAGCGTTGAAGGTAACAGGGGTGCGGGCGAGCAGTACTTC.

The rearrangement joins TRBV7-9 to TRBJ2-1, with D unresolved. Germline CDR1 reads SEHNR; CDR2 reads FQNEAQ (reference sequence). Trimming took off 5 bases at V and 4 bases at J, with 6 bases between the two ends. The CDR3 has 12 residues. This CDR3 reads CASSREYNEQFF. The CDR3 DNA is TGTGCCAGCAGCCGAGAGTACAATGAGCAGTTCTTC.

The CDR3 sequence is CASSLNAGTSGGNEQFF. Here the CDR3 DNA reads TGTGCCAGCAGCTTAAATGCTGGGACTAGCGGGGGAAATGAGCAGTTCTTC. The chain carries TRBV7-3 and TRBJ2-1; 14 nucleotides agree with TRBD2. The CDR3 length is 17 residues. Germline V lookup: CDR1 SGHTA, CDR2 FQGTGA. The V segment lost 1 base and the J segment 7 bases; nucleotides outside the gene matches: 6.

V usage is TRBV10-3 and J usage is TRBJ2-2; TRBD1 is a possible D gene (5 bases). V was pared by 2 bases and J by 7 bases, with 14 bases between. The CDR3 covers 15 residues. Per the germline V gene, CDR1 is ENHRY and CDR2 is SYGVKD. In DNA, the CDR3 is TGTGCCATCAGTGAGAGGGAAGGGGTTAGCGGGGAGCTGTTTTTT. Translation: CAISEREGVSGELFF.

The V gene is TRBV5-6, the J gene TRBJ1-4; no reliable D call. The germline V and J ends were trimmed by 3 bases and 6 bases, with 15 bases remaining between them. The length of the CDR3 is 15 residues. CDR1 is SGHDT, CDR2 YYEEEE, per germline. Here the CDR3 reads CASSYTGTTYEKLFF. DNA for the CDR3: TGTGCCAGCAGCTACACGGGAACCACCTATGAAAAACTGTTTTTT. Looking up the rest from reference TRBV5-6 and TRBJ1-4 gives the full variable domain: DAGVTQSPTHLIKTRGQQVTLRCSPKSGHDTVSWYQQALGQGPQFIFQYYEEEERQRGNFPDRFSGHQFPNYSSELNVNALLLGDSALYLCASSYTGTTYEKLFFGSGTQLSVL.

The CDR3 DNA sequence: TGCGCCAGCAGTCTGGGGCAGGGCCAAGAGACCCAGTACTTC. Encoded protein: CASSLGQGQETQYF. The rearrangement joins TRBV5-1 to TRBJ2-5, with D perhaps matching TRBD1 (5 bases). Trimming left V 5 bases short and J 1 base short, with 12 bases between. Per the germline V gene, CDR1 is SGHRS and CDR2 is YFSETQ. This CDR3 has 14 residues. Complete variable domain (other parts from reference TRBV5-1 and TRBJ2-5): KAGVTQTPRYLIKTRGQQVTLSCSPISGHRSVSWYQQTPGQGLQFLFEYFSETQRNKGNFPGRFSGRQFSNSRSEMNVSTLELGDSALYLCASSLGQGQETQYFGPGTRLLVL.

The CDR3 nucleotides read TGTGCCAGCACCGACAGGGGGAAGTACGAGCAGTACTTC. Translated: CASTDRGKYEQYF. V is TRBV2 and J is TRBJ2-7, with 9 nucleotides matching TRBD1. This CDR3 has 13 residues. The ends lost 7 bases at V and 4 bases at J; junction bases unmatched: 5. In germline, CDR1 is SNHLY, CDR2 FYNNEI.

V gene TRBV11-2 combines with J gene TRBJ2-5; D is perhaps TRBD2 (5 bases). CDR1 and CDR2 from the germline V gene are SGHAT and FQNNGV. The CDR3 is 14 amino acids. Trimming took 5 bases from V and 2 from J, leaving 12 bases between them. The CDR3 loop is CASSPMLAQETQYF. CDR3 nucleotide sequence: TGTGCCAGCAGCCCCATGCTAGCACAAGAGACCCAGTACTTC.

The rearrangement joins TRBV5-1 to TRBJ1-6, with 7 bases lining up with TRBD1. The CDR3 loop spans 17 amino acids. Per germline, CDR1 SGHRS and CDR2 YFSETQ. V gave up 4 bases and J gave up 4 bases; unmatched junction bases: 11. Here the CDR3 DNA reads TGCGCCAGCAGCCACGGGACAGCGTCCTCGTATAATTCACCCCTCCACTTT. It specifies CASSHGTASSYNSPLHF.